This T cell receptor beta chain was recovered during a study of T cell clones after liver transplantation. The assay was immunoSEQ multiplex PCR, and TCRdb's table has in-frame clones only and misses some. The table shows about 7,900 clones, with roughly 80% occurring only once. On this clone itself: Distinct nucleotide sequences in the sample also encode this CDR3.

Germline CDR1 and CDR2: SQVTM and ANQGSEA. The V gene lost 6 bases and the J gene lost 5 bases, with 19 bases spanning the gap. The CDR3 runs to 14 residues. V gene TRBV29-1 combines with J gene TRBJ1-2; D unclear. This specimen consisted of CD8+ T cells from blood, obtained before liver transplant. This TCR was recovered from a human donor who received a liver transplant. CDR3 nucleotide sequence: TGCAGCGTGGCCTACAAAACGACTGCTTATGGCTACACCTTC. This sequence encodes CSVAYKTTAYGYTF.